This T cell receptor (beta chain) stems from a study of cytomegalovirus exposure and HLA in healthy donors. Broader study findings: Exclusion applied to some V segments, including TRBV6-2 and TRBV6-3, as they were indistinguishable. Presence/absence analysis assumed near-uniform sequencing depth across donors.

Germline loops: CDR1 GTSNPN, CDR2 SVGIG (reference sequence). Trimming left V 3 bases short and J 2 bases short, with 20 bases between. The length of the CDR3 is 17 residues. With regard to this clone: Its antigen is not known.

The PCR had 60 Vbeta and 13 Jbeta primers. The table came from immunoSEQ multiplex PCR; TCRdb's copy has only in-frame clones and leaves some out. This sample has under 130,000 clones, with around 80% found just once. V is TRBV30 and J is TRBJ2-4; D is possibly TRBD2 (6 bases). The clonotype originates from a female donor in good health and CMV-seropositive. Sequencing was carried out using PBMCs. CDR3 residues: CAWSPFGGGRPKNIQYF. CDR3 coding DNA: TGTGCCTGGAGCCCTTTTGGGGGAGGAAGGCCCAAAAACATTCAGTACTTC.